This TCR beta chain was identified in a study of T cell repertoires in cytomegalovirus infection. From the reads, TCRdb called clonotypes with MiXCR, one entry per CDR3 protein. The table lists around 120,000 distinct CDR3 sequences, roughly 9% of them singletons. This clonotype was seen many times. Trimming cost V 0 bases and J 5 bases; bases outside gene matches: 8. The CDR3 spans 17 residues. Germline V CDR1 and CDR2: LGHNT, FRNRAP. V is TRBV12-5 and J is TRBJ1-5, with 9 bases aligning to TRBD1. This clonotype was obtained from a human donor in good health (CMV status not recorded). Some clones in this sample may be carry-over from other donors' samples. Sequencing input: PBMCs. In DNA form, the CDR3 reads TGTGCTAGTGGTTTGGTACTGGGACAGGGACTGGATCAGCCCCAGCATTTT. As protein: CASGLVLGQGLDQPQHF.